The sequence of this T cell receptor beta chain was determined in a study of CD8+ T cells in alopecia areata. Study information: Affected scalp percentage set treated patients' severity scores.

Comment on this clone: The target antigen is unknown.

The germline gives CDR1 KGHSH, CDR2 LQKENI. With 3 bases clipped from V and 3 bases from J, the junction kept 11 bases outside the gene matches. CDR3 length: 17 amino acids. Treatment here: oral pan-JAK inhibitor, 5-10 mg twice daily. Study results and limitations: Scalp sequencing also captures normal skin's resident alphabeta T cells. More clonal than normal scalp was lesional scalp, particularly alopecia totalis/universalis. Expanded CD8+ clones among the top 100, and scalp clonality, were significantly decreased by tofacitinib.

Following extraction, RNA underwent reverse transcription to cDNA, which served as the sequencing template. Clones were sequenced by immunoSEQ multiplex PCR, and TCRdb holds only the in-frame ones, with some missing. The sample includes 95,000 to 110,000 clones, about 83% of them seen just once. The J gene is TRBJ1-1, the V gene TRBV18; TRBD1 matches at 9 bases. This TCR was sampled from a human donor with alopecia areata. The sample consisted of CD8+ T cells sorted from blood, taken at week 24, from a patient treated with tofacitinib. For the CDR3, the DNA is TGTGCCAGCTCACCGGATGCGGGACAGGGCTGGGACACTGAAGCTTTCTTT. This encodes CASSPDAGQGWDTEAFF.